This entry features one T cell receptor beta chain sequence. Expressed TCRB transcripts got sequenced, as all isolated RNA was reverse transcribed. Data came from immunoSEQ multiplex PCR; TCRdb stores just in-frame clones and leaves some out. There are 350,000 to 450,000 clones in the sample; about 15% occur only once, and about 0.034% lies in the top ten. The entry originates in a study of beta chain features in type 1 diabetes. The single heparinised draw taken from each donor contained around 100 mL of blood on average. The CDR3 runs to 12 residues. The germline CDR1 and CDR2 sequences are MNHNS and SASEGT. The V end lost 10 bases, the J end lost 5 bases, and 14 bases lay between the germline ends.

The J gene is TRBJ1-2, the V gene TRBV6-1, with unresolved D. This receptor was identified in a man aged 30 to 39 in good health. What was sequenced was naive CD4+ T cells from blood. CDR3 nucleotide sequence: TGTGCCATTCTCACCAGTTGGTATGGCTACACCTTC. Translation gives CAILTSWYGYTF.